This TCR beta chain was identified in a study of OX40 agonist ivuxolimab in advanced cancers. Assay used: immunoSEQ multiplex PCR; TCRdb lists only in-frame clones, some missing. This sample has 25,000 or so clones, with about four fifths found just once. CDR1 is MNHNS and CDR2 is SASEGT in the germline V gene. The length of the CDR3 is 15 residues. V was trimmed by 6 bases and J by 1 base, leaving 15 bases between them. This specimen consisted of CD4+ or CD8+ T cells sorted from blood, obtained in a trial of the OX40 agonist ivuxolimab. This clonotype was sampled from an adult with an advanced solid tumor such as melanoma, head and neck, liver or kidney cancer. The chain uses TRBV6-1 and TRBJ2-5, with D unclear. The CDR3 spells CASSATWLFQETQYF. For the CDR3, the DNA is TGTGCCAGCAGCGCCACGTGGCTCTTCCAAGAGACCCAGTACTTC.